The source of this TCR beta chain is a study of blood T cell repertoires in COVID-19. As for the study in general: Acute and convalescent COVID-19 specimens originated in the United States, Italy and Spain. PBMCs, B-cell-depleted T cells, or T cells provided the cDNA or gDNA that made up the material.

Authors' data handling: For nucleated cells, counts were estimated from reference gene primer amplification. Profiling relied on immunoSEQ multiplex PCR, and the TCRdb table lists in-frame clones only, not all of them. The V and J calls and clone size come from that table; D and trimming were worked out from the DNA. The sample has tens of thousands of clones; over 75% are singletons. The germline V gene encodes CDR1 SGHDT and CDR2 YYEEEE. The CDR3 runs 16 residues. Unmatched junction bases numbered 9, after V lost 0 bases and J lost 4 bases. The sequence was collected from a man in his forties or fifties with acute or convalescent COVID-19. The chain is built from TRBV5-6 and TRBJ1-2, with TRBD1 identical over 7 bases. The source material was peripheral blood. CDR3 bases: TGTGCCAGCAGCTTGGGGGGGACAGATAATATCTATGGCTACACCTTC. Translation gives CASSLGGTDNIYGYTF.